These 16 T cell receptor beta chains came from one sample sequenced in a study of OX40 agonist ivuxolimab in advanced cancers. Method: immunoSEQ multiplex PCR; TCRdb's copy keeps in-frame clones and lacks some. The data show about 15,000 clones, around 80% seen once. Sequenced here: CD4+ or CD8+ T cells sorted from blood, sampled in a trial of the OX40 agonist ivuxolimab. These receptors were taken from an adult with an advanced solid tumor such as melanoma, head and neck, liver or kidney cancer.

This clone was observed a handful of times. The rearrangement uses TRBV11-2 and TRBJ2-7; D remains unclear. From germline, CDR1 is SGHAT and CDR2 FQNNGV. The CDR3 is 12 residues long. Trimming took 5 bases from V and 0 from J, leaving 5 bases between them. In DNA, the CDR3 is TGTGCCAGCAGCCTCATCTCCTACGAGCAGTACTTC. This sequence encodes CASSLISYEQYF.

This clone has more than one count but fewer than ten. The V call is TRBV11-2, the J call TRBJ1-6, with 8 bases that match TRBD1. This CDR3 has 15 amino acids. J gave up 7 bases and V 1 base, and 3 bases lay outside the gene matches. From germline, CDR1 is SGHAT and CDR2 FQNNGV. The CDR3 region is CASSLGTGWNSPLHF. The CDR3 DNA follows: TGTGCCAGCAGCTTAGGGACAGGGTGGAATTCACCCCTCCACTTT.

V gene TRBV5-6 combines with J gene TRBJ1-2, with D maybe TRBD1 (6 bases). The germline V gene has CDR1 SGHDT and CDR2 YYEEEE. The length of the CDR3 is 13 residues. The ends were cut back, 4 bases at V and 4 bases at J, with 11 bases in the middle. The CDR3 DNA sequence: TGTGCCAGCAGCCCAGGACAGCTCTATGGCTACACCTTC. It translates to CASSPGQLYGYTF.

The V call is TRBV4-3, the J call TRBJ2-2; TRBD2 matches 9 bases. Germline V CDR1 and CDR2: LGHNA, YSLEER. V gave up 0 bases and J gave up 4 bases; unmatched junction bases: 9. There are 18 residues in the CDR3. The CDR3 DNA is TGCGCCAGCAGCCAAGATCCCCGAGCGGGGGGTGGCACCGGGGAGCTGTTTTTT. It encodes CASSQDPRAGGGTGELFF.

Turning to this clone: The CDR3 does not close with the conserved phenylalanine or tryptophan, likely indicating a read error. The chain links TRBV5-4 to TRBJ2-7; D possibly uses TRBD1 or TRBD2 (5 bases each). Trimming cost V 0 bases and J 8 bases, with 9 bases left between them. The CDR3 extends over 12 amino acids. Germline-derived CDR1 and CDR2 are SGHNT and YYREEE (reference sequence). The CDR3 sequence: CASSLVGDQQYL. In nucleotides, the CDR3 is TGTGCCAGCAGCTTGGTTGGGGACCAGCAGTACCTC.

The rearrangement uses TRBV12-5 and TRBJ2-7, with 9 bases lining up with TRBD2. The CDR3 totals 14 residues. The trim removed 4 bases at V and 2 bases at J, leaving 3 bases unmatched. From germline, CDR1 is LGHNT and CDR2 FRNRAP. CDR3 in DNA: TGTGCTAGTGGTTCAGCGGGGGGTACCTACGAGCAGTACTTC. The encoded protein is CASGSAGGTYEQYF. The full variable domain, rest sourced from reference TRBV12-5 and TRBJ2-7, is DARVTQTPRHKVTEMGQEVTMRCQPILGHNTVFWYRQTMMQGLELLAYFRNRAPLDDSGMPKDRFSAEMPDATLATLKIQPSEPRDSAVYFCASGSAGGTYEQYFGPGTRLTVT.

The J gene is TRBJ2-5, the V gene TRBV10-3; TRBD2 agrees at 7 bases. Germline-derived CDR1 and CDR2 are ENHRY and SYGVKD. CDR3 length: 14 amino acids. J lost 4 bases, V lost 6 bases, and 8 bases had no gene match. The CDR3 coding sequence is TGTGCCATCAGGGACGTGGGGGAGGGAGAGACCCAGTACTTC. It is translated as CAIRDVGEGETQYF.

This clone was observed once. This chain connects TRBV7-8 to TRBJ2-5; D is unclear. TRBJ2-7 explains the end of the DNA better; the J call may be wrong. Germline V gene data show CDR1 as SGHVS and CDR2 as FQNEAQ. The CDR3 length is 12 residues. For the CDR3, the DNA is TGTGCCAGCAGCGATAGCTCCTACGAGCAGTACTTC. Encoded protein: CASSDSSYEQYF.

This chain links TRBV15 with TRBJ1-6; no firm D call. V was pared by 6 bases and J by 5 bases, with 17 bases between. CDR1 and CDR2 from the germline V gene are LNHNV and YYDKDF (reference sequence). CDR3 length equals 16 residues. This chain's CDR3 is CATSIGRDNNNSPLHF. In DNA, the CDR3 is TGTGCCACCAGTATAGGGCGCGACAACAATAATTCACCCCTCCACTTT. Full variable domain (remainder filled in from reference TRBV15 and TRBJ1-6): DAMVIQNPRYQVTQFGKPVTLSCSQTLNHNVMYWYQQKSSQAPKLLFHYYDKDFNNEADTPDNFQSRRPNTSFCFLDIRSPGLGDTAMYLCATSIGRDNNNSPLHFGNGTRLTVT.

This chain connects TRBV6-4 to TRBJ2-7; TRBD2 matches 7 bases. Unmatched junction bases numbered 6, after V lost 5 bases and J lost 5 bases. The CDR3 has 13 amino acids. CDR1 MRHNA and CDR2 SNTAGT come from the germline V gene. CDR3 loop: CASSYAGVDEQYF. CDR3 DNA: TGTGCCAGCAGTTACGCGGGAGTCGACGAGCAGTACTTC.

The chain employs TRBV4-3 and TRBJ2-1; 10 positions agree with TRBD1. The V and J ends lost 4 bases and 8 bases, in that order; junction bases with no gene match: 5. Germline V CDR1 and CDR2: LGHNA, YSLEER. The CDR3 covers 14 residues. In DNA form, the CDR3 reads TGCGCCAGCAGCCCCGGGACAGGGGCGTATGAGCAGTTCTTC. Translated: CASSPGTGAYEQFF.

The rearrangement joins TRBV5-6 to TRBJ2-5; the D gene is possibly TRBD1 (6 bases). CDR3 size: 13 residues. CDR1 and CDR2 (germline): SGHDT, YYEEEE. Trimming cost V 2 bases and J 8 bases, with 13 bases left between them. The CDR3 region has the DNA TGTGCCAGCAGCTTAAGGGACACCGGAACCCAGTACTTC. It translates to CASSLRDTGTQYF.

The CDR3 DNA reads TGTGCCACCGCCGAAGGGGCTTCCAGGGGCTCAGATACGCAGTATTTT. Amino acids: CATAEGASRGSDTQYF. The chain combines TRBV15 with TRBJ2-3; D is possibly TRBD1 (6 bases). V was clipped by 8 bases and J by 4 bases, with 22 bases between them. This CDR3 comprises 16 residues. The germline gives CDR1 LNHNV, CDR2 YYDKDF (reference sequence).

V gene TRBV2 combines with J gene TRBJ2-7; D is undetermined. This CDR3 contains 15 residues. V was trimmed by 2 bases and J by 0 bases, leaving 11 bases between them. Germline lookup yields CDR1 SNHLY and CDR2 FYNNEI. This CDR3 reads CASSEWVSSSYEQYF. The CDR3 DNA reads TGTGCCAGCAGTGAATGGGTTAGCAGCTCCTACGAGCAGTACTTC.

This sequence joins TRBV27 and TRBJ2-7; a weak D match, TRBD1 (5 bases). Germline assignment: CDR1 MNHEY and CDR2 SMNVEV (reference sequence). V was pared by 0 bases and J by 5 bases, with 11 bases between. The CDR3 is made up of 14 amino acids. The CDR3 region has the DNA TGTGCCAGCAGTTTATCTGCAGGGTCTAACGAGCAGTACTTC. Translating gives CASSLSAGSNEQYF.

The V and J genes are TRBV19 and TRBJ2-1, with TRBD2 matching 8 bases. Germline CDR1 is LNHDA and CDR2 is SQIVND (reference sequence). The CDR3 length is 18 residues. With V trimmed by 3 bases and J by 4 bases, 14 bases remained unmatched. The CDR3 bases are TGTGCCAGTAGTATTCATCTAGACCCCGGGGGGGGGTACAATGAGCAGTTCTTC. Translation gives CASSIHLDPGGGYNEQFF. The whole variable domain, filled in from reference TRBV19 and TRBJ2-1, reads DGGITQSPKYLFRKEGQNVTLSCEQNLNHDAMYWYRQDPGQGLRLIYYSQIVNDFQKGDIAEGYSVSREKKESFPLTVTSAQKNPTAFYLCASSIHLDPGGGYNEQFFGPGTRLTVL.